Below are 22 T cell receptor beta chains sequenced from a single sample in a study of cytomegalovirus exposure and HLA in healthy donors (dated by TCRdb to the late 2010s). The library was generated by the immunoSEQ multiplex PCR assay. A mixture of 60 forward primers for TCR Vbeta segments and 13 reverse primers for TCR Jbeta segments was used in the multiplex PCR. TCRdb took this table from immuneACCESS and kept in-frame rearrangements with V and J called. Such tables lack part of the clones; where checked against another copy, unresolved V genes explain under half of the gap, and the rest is unexplained. The sample table records about 130,000 clones; about 74% of these occur just once. Around 7% of the sample is taken by the ten largest. The sample consisted of PBMCs. The origin of the receptors is a man aged 35-49 years in good health and CMV-seropositive.

The rearrangement links TRBV15 to TRBJ1-4; 9 bases fit TRBD1. V lost 1 base, J lost 8 bases, and 11 bases stayed unmatched. This CDR3 comprises 17 residues. Germline CDR1 and CDR2: LNHNV and YYDKDF (reference sequence). The CDR3, as DNA: TGTGCCACCAGCAGAGGGTTCGCCGGGACAGGGAGGGAAAAACTGTTTTTT. It encodes CATSRGFAGTGREKLFF.

This clone has just one count. The CDR3 nucleotides read TGTGCCAGCAGCAAAAGACAGGGGGCAAGGTACAATCAGCCCCAGCATTTT. This encodes CASSKRQGARYNQPQHF. The chain is built from TRBV27 and TRBJ1-5; TRBD1 agrees at 10 bases. After removal of 6 bases from V and 3 bases from J, the junction contained 11 bases not matched to a gene. This CDR3 spans 17 amino acids. Germline loops: CDR1 MNHEY, CDR2 SMNVEV (reference sequence).

The genes are TRBV5-1 and TRBJ2-7; a possible D gene is TRBD2 (5 bases). The ends were cut back, 2 bases at V and 4 bases at J, with 10 bases in the middle. The CDR3 sequence is 13 residues long. Germline CDR1 SGHRS, CDR2 YFSETQ. The CDR3 here is CASSLEGRYEQYF. CDR3 in DNA: TGCGCCAGCAGCTTAGAGGGTCGATACGAGCAGTACTTC.

The chain has TRBV29-1 and TRBJ1-1; TRBD1 matches at 10 bases. The CDR3 is 12 amino acids. V shed 6 bases and J 10 bases; nucleotides not matched to a gene: 8. The germline V gene has CDR1 SQVTM and CDR2 ANQGSEA. Here the CDR3 DNA reads TGCAGCGTCCTGACAGGGGGCCTGGGAGCTTTCTTT. Translated, it gives CSVLTGGLGAFF.

The chain has TRBV5-1 and TRBJ2-1, with 11 nucleotides matching TRBD2. V dropped 0 bases and J dropped 8; count of bases not matched to a gene: 13. The length of the CDR3 is 18 residues. CDR1 is SGHRS, CDR2 YFSETQ, per germline. CDR3 protein: CASSLAILAGGEVDEQFF. CDR3 bases: TGCGCCAGCAGCTTGGCCATTCTAGCGGGAGGCGAGGTCGATGAGCAGTTCTTC.

The chain carries TRBV2 and TRBJ2-3, with 10 bases fitting TRBD1. Germline loops: CDR1 SNHLY, CDR2 FYNNEI. CDR3 length: 17 amino acids. The V and J ends lost 4 bases and 4 bases, in that order; junction bases with no gene match: 11. DNA of the CDR3: TGTGCCAGCAGTGCTATACCGGGACAGGGGAGAGCAGATACGCAGTATTTT. It encodes CASSAIPGQGRADTQYF.

CDR3 sequence (DNA): TGCGCCAGCAGCTTGGGCCTCCGACTAGCGGGAGAAGCCTACGAGCAGTACTTC. The encoded protein is CASSLGLRLAGEAYEQYF. The J gene is TRBJ2-5, the V gene TRBV5-1; 12 bases map to TRBD2. The DNA end favors TRBJ2-7, so the J call may be wrong. The germline CDR1 and CDR2 sequences are SGHRS and YFSETQ. The CDR3 length is 18 residues.

The chain recombines TRBV7-2 with TRBJ2-2, with D possibly TRBD2 on 6 matching bases. V dropped 5 bases and J dropped 5 bases, with 12 bases sitting between them. This CDR3 has 14 residues. CDR1 SGHTA and CDR2 FQGNSA come from the germline V gene. CDR3 DNA: TGTGCCAGCAGCCTGCTTGGGGGGACCGGGGAGCTGTTTTTT. It translates to CASSLLGGTGELFF. The variable domain in full, completed from reference TRBV7-2 and TRBJ2-2, reads GAGVSQSPSNKVTEKGKDVELRCDPISGHTALYWYRQSLGQGLEFLIYFQGNSAPDKSGLPSDRFSAERTGGSVSTLTIQRTQQEDSAVYLCASSLLGGTGELFFGEGSRLTVL.

The V and J genes are TRBV9 and TRBJ2-5; the D gene is possibly TRBD1 (6 bases). The CDR3 has 16 amino acids. Trimming took 0 bases from V and 5 from J, leaving 17 bases between them. Germline values: CDR1 SGDLS, CDR2 YYNGEE. The CDR3 DNA sequence: TGTGCCAGCAGCGTAGTCGTTGGGGGCGGGTTGGAGACCCAGTACTTC. Translation gives CASSVVVGGGLETQYF.

This clone showed up just a few times. The J gene is TRBJ2-7, the V gene TRBV5-1; 9 nucleotides align to TRBD1. The CDR3 extends over 15 amino acids. Unmatched junction bases numbered 4, after V lost 0 bases and J lost 3 bases. Germline assignment: CDR1 SGHRS and CDR2 YFSETQ. In DNA form, the CDR3 reads TGCGCCAGCAGCTTGGGGGACAGGGCCATCTACGAGCAGTACTTC. It translates to CASSLGDRAIYEQYF.

CDR3 in amino acids: CASSYSRGQNYGYTF. The CDR3 DNA follows: TGTGCCAGCAGTTACTCCAGAGGGCAGAACTATGGCTACACCTTC. This rearrangement joins TRBV6-5 to TRBJ1-2, with D unresolved. This CDR3 contains 15 residues. In germline, CDR1 is MNHEY, CDR2 SVGAGI. Between the trimmed V and J ends, which lost 0 bases and 2 bases, there was a span of 10 bases.

This clone appeared a few times. The V call is TRBV5-6, the J call TRBJ2-3; D is unclear. Trimming shortened V by 0 bases and J by 0 bases, and 5 bases separated the two germline ends. The CDR3 length is 14 residues. Per the germline V gene, CDR1 is SGHDT and CDR2 is YYEEEE. CDR3 region: CASSLGGSTDTQYF. The CDR3 DNA is TGTGCCAGCAGCTTGGGCGGAAGCACAGATACGCAGTATTTT.

This clone was seen just once. The chain joins TRBV2 to TRBJ2-2; 7 nucleotides align to TRBD2. V shed 4 bases, J shed 6 bases, and the junction held 8 bases outside the gene matches. This CDR3 contains 15 residues. Germline values: CDR1 SNHLY, CDR2 FYNNEI. The CDR3 DNA sequence: TGTGCCAGCAGTGTAGTGGGGGGGGAAGCCGGGGAGCTGTTTTTT. Translated: CASSVVGGEAGELFF.

This clone was seen just once. V gene TRBV7-9 combines with J gene TRBJ2-7, with 14 bases identical to TRBD2. This CDR3 has 17 residues. Per germline, CDR1 SEHNR and CDR2 FQNEAQ (reference sequence). The V segment lost 0 bases and the J segment 2 bases; nucleotides outside the gene matches: 3. CDR3 DNA sequence: TGTGCCAGCAGCTTAGCTGGGACTAGCGGGAGCGCCTACGAGCAGTACTTC. This codes for CASSLAGTSGSAYEQYF.

This clone was counted a single time. The chain links TRBV6-6 to TRBJ2-7, with 7 bases identical to TRBD1. V was clipped by 8 bases and J by 2 bases; unmatched bases: 12. Germline V lookup: CDR1 MNHNY, CDR2 SVGAGI (reference sequence). CDR3 length: 15 amino acids. The CDR3 region has the DNA TGTGCCAGCGATCGACAGGGTGGTGGAACCTACGAGCAGTACTTC. Translated, it gives CASDRQGGGTYEQYF.

V usage is TRBV27 and J usage is TRBJ2-5; D is possibly TRBD1 (6 bases). This CDR3 contains 14 residues. Per the germline V gene, CDR1 is MNHEY and CDR2 is SMNVEV (reference sequence). The V end was cut by 3 bases, the J end by 2 bases, with 10 bases between. DNA for the CDR3: TGTGCCAGCAGTTTTCATGGACAGCAAGAGACCCAGTACTTC. Translation: CASSFHGQQETQYF.

The V gene is TRBV5-4, the J gene TRBJ2-1; possibly TRBD2 for D (6 bases). CDR1 SGHNT and CDR2 YYREEE come from the germline V gene (reference sequence). This CDR3 contains 15 residues. V was trimmed by 4 bases and J by 2 bases, leaving 13 bases between them. Here the CDR3 reads CASSEGKRAYNEQFF. CDR3 DNA sequence: TGTGCCAGCAGCGAGGGGAAGCGGGCCTACAATGAGCAGTTCTTC.

The V call is TRBV7-8, the J call TRBJ2-2; tentatively, D is TRBD1 (6 bases). The CDR3 has 17 amino acids. Germline V lookup: CDR1 SGHVS, CDR2 FQNEAQ. Between the trimmed V and J ends, which lost 2 bases and 0 bases, there was a span of 13 bases. DNA of the CDR3: TGTGCCAGCAGCTTAACAGGGCCTATACCGAACACCGGGGAGCTGTTTTTT. Its translation is CASSLTGPIPNTGELFF. The whole variable domain, remainder taken from reference TRBV7-8 and TRBJ2-2, is GAGVSQSPRYKVAKRGQDVALRCDPISGHVSLFWYQQALGQGPEFLTYFQNEAQLDKSGLPSDRFFAERPEGSVSTLKIQRTQQEDSAVYLCASSLTGPIPNTGELFFGEGSRLTVL.

The genes are TRBV7-9 and TRBJ1-2; the match to TRBD1 covers 7 bases. Germline trimming cut 3 bases from V and 4 bases from J; bases unmatched to any gene: 11. Germline values: CDR1 SEHNR, CDR2 FQNEAQ (reference sequence). This CDR3 contains 16 residues. CDR3 sequence: CASSFGTAGVGYGYTF. The CDR3 DNA follows: TGTGCCAGCAGCTTCGGGACAGCAGGGGTTGGCTATGGCTACACCTTC.

This clone was found a few times. This sequence joins TRBV5-1 and TRBJ1-3; D call uncertain. Trimming pared 0 bases from V and 0 bases from J, leaving 13 bases between. From germline, CDR1 is SGHRS and CDR2 YFSETQ. This CDR3 is built from 17 residues. The CDR3 region is CASSLAGNTNSGNTIYF. In DNA form, the CDR3 reads TGCGCCAGCAGCTTGGCCGGAAATACTAACTCTGGAAACACCATATATTTT.

V and J are TRBV5-1 and TRBJ2-1, with 8 bases lining up with TRBD2. Germline V gives CDR1 SGHRS, CDR2 YFSETQ. J gave up 1 base and V 0 bases, and 6 bases lay outside the gene matches. CDR3 length: 17 amino acids. CDR3 region: CASSLVPGGPSYNEQFF. Written as DNA, the CDR3 is TGCGCCAGCAGCTTGGTACCGGGAGGGCCGTCCTACAATGAGCAGTTCTTC.

The table lists this clone with a few counts. The V call is TRBV27, the J call TRBJ2-3; TRBD2 agrees at 10 bases. The CDR3 is 15 residues long. Germline V gene sequence: CDR1 MNHEY, CDR2 SMNVEV (reference sequence). V dropped 3 bases and J dropped 4; count of bases not matched to a gene: 4. CDR3 protein: CASSFSGGPADTQYF. CDR3 DNA: TGTGCCAGCAGTTTTAGCGGGGGGCCCGCAGATACGCAGTATTTT.